These 10 T cell receptor beta chains were all obtained from the same sample, sequenced in a study of Graves' ophthalmopathy and Graves' hyperthyroidism. Amplification of the TCR beta CDR3 regions used RNA transcripts (as template). First-round RT-PCR used HTBI primers; second-round multiplex PCR followed. TCRdb analysed the multiplex PCR reads with MiXCR anew, one entry per CDR3 protein. Of 680,000 or so distinct CDR3 sequences listed, 22% are singletons. The sample taken for sequencing was peripheral blood. The source of these receptors is a woman in her late teens or twenties with stable Graves' hyperthyroidism. Some clones in this sample may be carry-over from other donors' samples.

The genes are TRBV4-1 and TRBJ1-2; tentative D call: TRBD1 (5 bases). V was clipped by 3 bases and J by 8 bases, with 16 bases between them. The CDR3 is made up of 14 amino acids. The germline CDR1 and CDR2 sequences are MGHRA and YSYEKL. CDR3 protein: CASSQDIRVGGYTF. Here the CDR3 DNA reads TGCGCCAGCAGCCAGGACATACGCGTAGGCGGCTACACCTTC.

V is TRBV6-1 and J is TRBJ2-7; 9 bases align to TRBD1. The CDR3 covers 15 residues. Trimming cost V 6 bases and J 5 bases; bases outside gene matches: 11. CDR1 is MNHNS and CDR2 is SASEGT in the germline V gene. CDR3 sequence (DNA): TGTGCCAGCAGACCTGGAACAGGGGGCGGTGACGAGCAGTACTTC. This translates into CASRPGTGGGDEQYF.

This clonotype was counted at least ten times. An end of the junction differs from the germline gene, which may be a read error. The V call is TRBV6-4, the J call TRBJ2-5; maybe TRBD2 (6 bases). The CDR3 contains 14 residues. Germline lookup yields CDR1 MRHNA and CDR2 SNTAGT. The CDR3 reads CASSYSWGDETQYF. The CDR3 region has the DNA TGTGCCAGCAGTTACTCGTGGGGGGATGAGACCCAGTACTTC.

The chain uses TRBV7-3 and TRBJ2-7; the D gene is possibly TRBD2 (5 bases). V was shortened by 8 bases and J by 0 bases, with 14 bases between the two germline ends. Germline lookup yields CDR1 SGHTA and CDR2 FQGTGA. The CDR3 covers 14 residues. CDR3 region: CASPGENTSYEQYF. The CDR3 DNA reads as TGTGCCAGCCCCGGGGAGAACACCTCCTACGAGCAGTACTTC.

As concerns this clonotype: This may stem from a read error, because a much larger clone lies one nucleotide away. The chain is built from TRBV6-1 and TRBJ1-5; D perhaps matches TRBD1 (6 bases). Germline V gene lookup returns CDR1 MNHNS and CDR2 SASEGT. Deletions cut 10 bases from V and 5 bases from J, with 18 bases between. CDR3 length: 14 amino acids. In nucleotides, the CDR3 is TGTGCCATCAGACCCACAGGGTATGATCAGCCCCAGCATTTT. It encodes CAIRPTGYDQPQHF.

This clonotype was detected a few times. V and J are TRBV12-3 or TRBV12-4 and TRBJ2-2, with 8 bases matching TRBD1. With 5 bases clipped from V and 8 bases from J, the junction kept 7 bases outside the gene matches. The CDR3 runs to 14 residues. The CDR3 DNA is TGTGCCAGCAGTCGCCTACAGGGGGAAGGGGAGCTGTTTTTT. It is translated as CASSRLQGEGELFF.

The chain is built from TRBV12-3 or TRBV12-4 and TRBJ2-7; TRBD1 is a possible D gene (6 bases). V was trimmed by 5 bases and J by 6 bases, leaving 17 bases between them. This CDR3 has 14 amino acids. The CDR3 bases are TGTGCCAGCAGTGCGACAGGAATCCACCGCGAGCAGTACTTC. It is translated as CASSATGIHREQYF.

This clonotype came up many times. The chain recombines TRBV11-2 with TRBJ1-3; no reliable D call. The CDR3 length is 15 residues. CDR1 is SGHAT and CDR2 is FQNNGV in the germline V gene. The germline V and J ends were trimmed by 1 base and 0 bases, with 7 bases remaining between them. CDR3 sequence reads: CASSLGMISGNTIYF. The CDR3 DNA is TGTGCCAGCAGCTTAGGCATGATCTCTGGAAACACCATATATTTT.

The sample holds many counts of this clonotype. This sequence joins TRBV19 and TRBJ1-1; 7 positions match TRBD1. The CDR3 is 16 amino acids. V shed 6 bases and J 4 bases; nucleotides not matched to a gene: 14. In germline, CDR1 is LNHDA, CDR2 SQIVND (reference sequence). CDR3 loop: CASSPLGQPSSTEAFF. Written as DNA, the CDR3 is TGTGCCAGTAGCCCTCTGGGACAGCCGTCGAGCACTGAAGCTTTCTTT. Full variable domain (missing parts from reference TRBV19 and TRBJ1-1): DGGITQSPKYLFRKEGQNVTLSCEQNLNHDAMYWYRQDPGQGLRLIYYSQIVNDFQKGDIAEGYSVSREKKESFPLTVTSAQKNPTAFYLCASSPLGQPSSTEAFFGQGTRLTVV.

Ten or more counts support this clonotype. This rearrangement joins TRBV5-1 to TRBJ2-2; tentatively, D is TRBD1 (6 bases). Trimming removed 0 bases from V and 1 base from J, with 13 bases in between. The CDR3 consists of 17 residues. The germline V gene has CDR1 SGHRS and CDR2 YFSETQ. Written as DNA, the CDR3 is TGCGCCAGCAGCTTGGACCCCGGGACACAGAACACCGGGGAGCTGTTTTTT. It yields the protein CASSLDPGTQNTGELFF.